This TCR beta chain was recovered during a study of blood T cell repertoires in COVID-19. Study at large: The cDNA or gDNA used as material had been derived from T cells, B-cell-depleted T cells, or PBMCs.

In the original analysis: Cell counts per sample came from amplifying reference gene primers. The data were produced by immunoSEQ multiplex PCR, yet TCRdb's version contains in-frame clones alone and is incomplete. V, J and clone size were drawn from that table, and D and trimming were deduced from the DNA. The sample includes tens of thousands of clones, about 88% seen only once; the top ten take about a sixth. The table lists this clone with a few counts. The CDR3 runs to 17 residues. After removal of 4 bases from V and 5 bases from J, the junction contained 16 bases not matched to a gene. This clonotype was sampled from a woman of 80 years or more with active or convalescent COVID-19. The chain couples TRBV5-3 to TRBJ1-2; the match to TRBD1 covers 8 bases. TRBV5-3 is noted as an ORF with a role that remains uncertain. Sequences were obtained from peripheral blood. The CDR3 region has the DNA TGTGCCAGAAGCCTACCGCGGGACAGGCCTTATAGGTATGGCTACACCTTC. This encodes CARSLPRDRPYRYGYTF.